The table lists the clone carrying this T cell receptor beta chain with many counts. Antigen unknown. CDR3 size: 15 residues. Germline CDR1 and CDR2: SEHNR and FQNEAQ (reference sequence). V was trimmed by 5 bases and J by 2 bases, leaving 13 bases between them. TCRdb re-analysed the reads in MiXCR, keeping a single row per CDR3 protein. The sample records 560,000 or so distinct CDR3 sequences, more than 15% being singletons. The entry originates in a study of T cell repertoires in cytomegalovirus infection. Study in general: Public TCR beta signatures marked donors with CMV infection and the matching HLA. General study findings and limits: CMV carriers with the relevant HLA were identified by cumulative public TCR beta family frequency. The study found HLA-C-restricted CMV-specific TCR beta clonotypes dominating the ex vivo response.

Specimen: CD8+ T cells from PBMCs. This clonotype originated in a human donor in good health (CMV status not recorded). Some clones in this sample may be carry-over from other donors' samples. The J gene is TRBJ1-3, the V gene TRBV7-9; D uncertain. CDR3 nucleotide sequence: TGTGCCAGCAGCCAGAGCGGTAATGCTGGAAACACCATATATTTT. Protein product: CASSQSGNAGNTIYF.